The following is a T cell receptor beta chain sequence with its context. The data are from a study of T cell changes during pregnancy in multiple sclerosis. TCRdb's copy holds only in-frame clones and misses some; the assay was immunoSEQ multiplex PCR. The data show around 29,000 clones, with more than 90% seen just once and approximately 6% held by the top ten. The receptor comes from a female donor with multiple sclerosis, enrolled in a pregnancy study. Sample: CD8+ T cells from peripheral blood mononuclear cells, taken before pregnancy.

The CDR3 region has the DNA TGTGCCAGCAGTGATCCAGGGAAAGGGGGTTCTAACTATGGCTACACCTTC. The encoded protein is CASSDPGKGGSNYGYTF. The genes are TRBV2 and TRBJ1-2, with D possibly being TRBD1 (6 bases). V gave up 3 bases and J gave up 0 bases, with 17 bases separating them. The germline V gene encodes CDR1 SNHLY and CDR2 FYNNEI. This CDR3 has 17 residues.